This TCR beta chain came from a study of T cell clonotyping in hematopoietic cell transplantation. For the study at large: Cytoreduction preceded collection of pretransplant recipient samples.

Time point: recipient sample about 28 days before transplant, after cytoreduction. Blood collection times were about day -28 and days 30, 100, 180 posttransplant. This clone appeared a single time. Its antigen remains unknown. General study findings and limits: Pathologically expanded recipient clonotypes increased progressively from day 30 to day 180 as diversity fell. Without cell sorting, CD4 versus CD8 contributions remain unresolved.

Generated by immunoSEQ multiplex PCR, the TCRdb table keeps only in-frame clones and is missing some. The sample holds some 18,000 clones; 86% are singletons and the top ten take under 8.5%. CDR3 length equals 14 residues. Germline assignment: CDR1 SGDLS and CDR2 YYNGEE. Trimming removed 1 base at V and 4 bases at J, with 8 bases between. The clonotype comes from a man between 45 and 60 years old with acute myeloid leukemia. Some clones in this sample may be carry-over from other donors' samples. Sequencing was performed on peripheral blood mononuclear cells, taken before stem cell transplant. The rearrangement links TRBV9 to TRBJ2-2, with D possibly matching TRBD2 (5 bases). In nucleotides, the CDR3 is TGTGCCAGCAGCGTAATTGGAGGCACCGGGGAGCTGTTTTTT. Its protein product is CASSVIGGTGELFF.